Sequencing of this T cell receptor beta chain was carried out in a study of blood T cells in healthy people across ages. This clonotype has a single count. The length of the CDR3 is 12 residues. Between the trimmed V and J ends, which lost 6 bases and 7 bases, there was a span of 11 bases. A J-beta primer mix and a sample-barcoded 5' primer were used in a second PCR of about 7 to 11 cycles. MiXCR, run by TCRdb on the 5' RACE reads, gives a single entry per CDR3 protein. The table lists approximately 1,100,000 distinct CDR3 sequences, 35% to 55% of them singletons. The sample was blood. This clonotype was sampled from a woman aged 60-70 years in good health. The chain couples TRBV12-3 or TRBV12-4 to TRBJ2-3; D might be TRBD1 or TRBD2, each matching 5 bases. CDR3 residues: CASRLRGHTQYF. The CDR3 DNA reads as TGTGCCAGCAGATTGAGGGGTCATACGCAGTATTTT.